This TCR beta chain was identified during a study of blood T cell repertoires in COVID-19. About the study: Acute and convalescent COVID-19 specimens originated in the United States, Italy and Spain.

This clone has a handful of counts. Per the germline V gene, CDR1 is LNHDA and CDR2 is SQIVND (reference sequence). CDR3 size: 14 residues. V lost 7 bases and J 1 base, leaving 13 bases between the germline ends. In the authors' workflow: Amplification from reference gene primers served as the basis for estimated nucleated cell counts. The method was immunoSEQ multiplex PCR; TCRdb's version includes in-frame clones alone and lacks a portion of them. That table gives V, J and clone size, and the DNA gave D and trimming. This sample has roughly 250,000 clones; around 85% occur once, and the top ten carry around 1.8%.

V usage is TRBV19 and J usage is TRBJ1-1, with D possibly matching TRBD1 (6 bases). This sequence originates from a woman aged 50 to 60 who had recovered from COVID-19. Sequenced material: PBMCs or T cells enriched from blood (not recorded which). The CDR3 coding sequence is TGTGCCAGTACCCTGACAGGTTCGAACACTGAAGCTTTCTTT. This translates into CASTLTGSNTEAFF. The variable domain in full, completed from reference TRBV19 and TRBJ1-1, reads DGGITQSPKYLFRKEGQNVTLSCEQNLNHDAMYWYRQDPGQGLRLIYYSQIVNDFQKGDIAEGYSVSREKKESFPLTVTSAQKNPTAFYLCASTLTGSNTEAFFGQGTRLTVV.